The 23 T cell receptor beta chains reported below all come from one sample, sequenced in a study of blood T cell repertoires in COVID-19 (TCRdb year 2020). Libraries came from the immunoSEQ multiplex PCR assay. TCRdb re-hosts the immuneACCESS table, in-frame sequences only. Its copies lack some clones; in the studies checked, an unresolved V gene accounts for under half of them, and the cause for the rest is not known. Present in this sample are about 240,000 clones, roughly 81% of which were seen just once. The top ten clonotypes cover 6.5% to 8.5% of the sample. The sequenced sample was peripheral blood. These receptors came from a woman at least 80 years old with COVID-19, enrolled during active disease.

The chain uses TRBV2 and TRBJ2-7; possible D gene TRBD2, 6 bases. Germline assignment: CDR1 SNHLY and CDR2 FYNNEI. This CDR3 spans 14 amino acids. Deletions cut 11 bases from V and 1 base from J, with 18 bases between. The CDR3 sequence is CAEPALEGSYEQYF. The CDR3 region has the DNA TGTGCCGAGCCTGCCTTGGAGGGGTCCTACGAGCAGTACTTC.

With respect to this clone: One end of the junction does not line up with germline, which may come from a read error. The CDR3: CASSLVAGSGEQYF. The DNA for the CDR3 is TGTGCCAGCAGTTTAGTAGCGGGAAGCGGCGAGCAGTACTTC. V and J are TRBV7-2 and TRBJ2-7; 8 bases map to TRBD2. Germline CDR1 and CDR2: SGHTA and FQGNSA. CDR3 length: 14 amino acids.

The chain carries TRBV19 and TRBJ2-7; TRBD1 matches at 7 bases. The CDR3 spans 15 residues. Germline V gene lookup returns CDR1 LNHDA and CDR2 SQIVND (reference sequence). The trim removed 6 bases at V and 1 base at J, leaving 9 bases unmatched. CDR3 protein: CASSSGTASSYEQYF. DNA for the CDR3: TGTGCCAGTAGCTCAGGGACAGCGTCGTCCTACGAGCAGTACTTC.

This chain connects TRBV5-6 to TRBJ2-6; no firm D call. The CDR3 consists of 15 residues. Between the trimmed V and J ends, which lost 2 bases and 0 bases, there was a span of 6 bases. CDR1 and CDR2 (germline): SGHDT, YYEEEE. The CDR3 loop is CASSFIRSGANVLTF. As DNA, the CDR3 is TGTGCCAGCAGCTTTATTCGCTCTGGGGCCAACGTCCTGACTTTC.

V usage is TRBV18 and J usage is TRBJ1-1; a weak D match, TRBD1 (6 bases). The CDR3 contains 14 residues. CDR1 and CDR2 from the germline V gene are KGHSH and LQKENI. V was clipped by 3 bases and J by 5 bases, with 13 bases between them. CDR3 sequence reads: CASSPRTEATEAFF. CDR3 sequence (DNA): TGTGCCAGCTCACCTCGGACAGAGGCAACTGAAGCTTTCTTT.

The V call is TRBV5-4, the J call TRBJ1-1; a possible D gene is TRBD1 (6 bases). V was cut by 4 bases and J by 11 bases, with 21 bases left in between. The germline gives CDR1 SGHNT, CDR2 YYREEE (reference sequence). The CDR3 consists of 14 residues. Written as DNA, the CDR3 is TGTGCCAGCAGCCCCAAGCTAGGGGGGCGGGAGGCTTTCTTT. Amino acid sequence: CASSPKLGGREAFF.

V usage is TRBV2 and J usage is TRBJ1-1, with no clear D. The CDR3 has 11 residues. Germline values: CDR1 SNHLY, CDR2 FYNNEI. V shed 4 bases and J shed 11 bases, with 11 bases lying between them. The CDR3 DNA sequence: TGTGCCAGCAGTGCAATTTATCGGGCTTTCTTT. This sequence encodes CASSAIYRAFF.

The chain uses TRBV27 and TRBJ1-5, with no clear D. V gave up 3 bases and J gave up 4 bases, with 10 bases separating them. This CDR3 has 14 amino acids. CDR1 and CDR2 (germline): MNHEY, SMNVEV (reference sequence). The CDR3 bases are TGTGCCAGCAGTTTCCTTCCCTCTAATCAGCCCCAGCATTTT. Translated, it gives CASSFLPSNQPQHF.

The chain uses TRBV30 and TRBJ1-5, with D hard to call. The V gene's germline CDR1 is GTSNPN and CDR2 SVGIG (reference sequence). V was shortened by 3 bases and J by 7 bases, with 13 bases between the two germline ends. This CDR3 is built from 13 residues. CDR3 in DNA: TGTGCCTGGAGCGCGGATATCACACAGCCCCAGCATTTT. This gives the protein CAWSADITQPQHF.

The chain has TRBV9 and TRBJ1-1, with TRBD1 matching 9 bases. J gave up 11 bases and V 4 bases, and 15 bases lay outside the gene matches. Per the germline V gene, CDR1 is SGDLS and CDR2 is YYNGEE. The CDR3 is 15 amino acids. This CDR3 reads CASSPRPGTGMVAFF. The CDR3 DNA reads as TGTGCCAGCAGCCCCCGTCCCGGGACAGGGATGGTCGCTTTCTTT.

This clone was seen only a few times. A junction end diverges from the germline sequence, so it may reflect a read error. The chain combines TRBV12-3 or TRBV12-4 with TRBJ1-1; 8 nucleotides line up with TRBD1. This CDR3 contains 13 residues. The CDR3 spells CASILGQGGHAFF. Written as DNA, the CDR3 is TGTGCCAGCATTTTAGGACAGGGAGGCCACGCTTTCTTT.

The chain combines TRBV6-5 with TRBJ2-7; TRBD2 matches 9 bases. Germline V gene data show CDR1 as MNHEY and CDR2 as SVGAGI. The CDR3 is made up of 15 amino acids. V lost 8 bases, J lost 2 bases, and 10 bases stayed unmatched. In nucleotides, the CDR3 is TGTGCCAGCCAGAGGACTAGCGCGTCAACCTACGAGCAGTACTTC. It specifies CASQRTSASTYEQYF.

The chain joins TRBV5-1 to TRBJ2-7, with 13 bases matching TRBD2. The CDR3 is 15 residues long. The germline V gene encodes CDR1 SGHRS and CDR2 YFSETQ. Germline trimming cut 4 bases from V and 5 bases from J; bases unmatched to any gene: 6. CDR3 in DNA: TGCGCCAGCAGCCGGACTAGCGGGAGTTATGACGAGCAGTACTTC. Protein product: CASSRTSGSYDEQYF.

The chain combines TRBV2 with TRBJ2-5; a possible D gene is TRBD2 (5 bases). The CDR3 is 12 amino acids. Trimming cost V 6 bases and J 2 bases, with 7 bases left between them. The germline V gene has CDR1 SNHLY and CDR2 FYNNEI. The CDR3 DNA is TGTGCCAGCAGGCGGGCTCAAGAGACCCAGTACTTC. Its protein is CASRRAQETQYF.

The V call is TRBV7-8, the J call TRBJ1-3; D is ambiguous. Trimming removed 5 bases at V and 11 bases at J, with 10 bases between. CDR1 and CDR2 from the germline V gene are SGHVS and FQNEAQ. The CDR3 covers 11 residues. DNA of the CDR3: TGTGCCAGCAGCCCACGAGCTTCCATATATTTT. This codes for CASSPRASIYF.

The V and J genes are TRBV7-8 and TRBJ2-1; 8 bases match TRBD2. V was clipped by 1 base and J by 1 base; unmatched bases: 6. Per the germline V gene, CDR1 is SGHVS and CDR2 is FQNEAQ. The CDR3 covers 17 residues. DNA of the CDR3: TGTGCCAGCAGCTTAGATGTGACTAGCGTTTCCTACAATGAGCAGTTCTTC. It encodes CASSLDVTSVSYNEQFF.

The gene calls are TRBV10-1 and TRBJ1-2, with D possibly matching TRBD1 (5 bases). The V end was cut by 9 bases, the J end by 3 bases, with 14 bases between. There are 13 residues in the CDR3. CDR1 is WNHNN, CDR2 SYGVQD, per germline (reference sequence). The CDR3 loop is CARGEGRHYGYTF. The CDR3 DNA reads TGCGCCAGGGGGGAGGGGAGGCACTATGGCTACACCTTC.

Here the CDR3 reads CASRHGTLNTGELFF. The CDR3 coding sequence is TGTGCCAGCAGACACGGGACATTGAACACCGGGGAGCTGTTTTTT. This sequence joins TRBV14 and TRBJ2-2; D may be TRBD1 (6 bases). This CDR3 has 15 amino acids. V was cut by 6 bases and J by 1 base, with 12 bases left in between. The germline gives CDR1 SGHDN, CDR2 FVKESK.

This clone was picked up one time. CDR3 in amino acids: CAWSGTLGNTIYF. CDR3 bases: TGTGCCTGGAGTGGGACACTTGGAAACACCATATATTTT. This chain joins TRBV30 and TRBJ1-3, with TRBD1 as a possible D gene (5 bases). Trimming removed 1 base from V and 3 bases from J, with 7 bases in between. This CDR3 spans 13 amino acids. Germline V lookup: CDR1 GTSNPN, CDR2 SVGIG (reference sequence).

This chain connects TRBV7-8 to TRBJ2-1, with D uncertain. Germline V gene sequence: CDR1 SGHVS, CDR2 FQNEAQ. The CDR3 is made up of 14 amino acids. The V end lost 6 bases, the J end lost 2 bases, and 11 bases lay between the germline ends. This CDR3 is CASSLAETYNEQFF. In DNA, the CDR3 is TGTGCCAGCAGTTTGGCGGAAACCTACAATGAGCAGTTCTTC.

The CDR3 sequence: CASSPDRGRSANYGYTF. The CDR3 DNA is TGTGCCAGCAGCCCAGACAGGGGGCGGAGTGCTAACTATGGCTACACCTTC. V is TRBV7-2 and J is TRBJ1-2; 10 bases line up with TRBD1. Germline-derived CDR1 and CDR2 are SGHTA and FQGNSA. V lost 5 bases, J lost 0 bases, and 9 bases stayed unmatched. The CDR3 has 17 amino acids.

J is TRBJ2-7 and V is TRBV5-4; 10 positions match TRBD1. The CDR3 is 18 residues long. Germline loops: CDR1 SGHNT, CDR2 YYREEE (reference sequence). V was clipped by 0 bases and J by 0 bases; unmatched bases: 9. CDR3 bases: TGTGCCAGCAGCTTGGGCCGGGACAGGGGCTTTCGCTCCTACGAGCAGTACTTC. This encodes CASSLGRDRGFRSYEQYF.

The chain has TRBV7-8 and TRBJ2-1; D possibly corresponds to TRBD1 (6 bases). Per the germline V gene, CDR1 is SGHVS and CDR2 is FQNEAQ. This CDR3 contains 16 residues. V was clipped by 0 bases and J by 3 bases, with 12 bases between them. CDR3 DNA sequence: TGTGCCAGCAGCTTAGCGCCGGGACAAATCTACAATGAGCAGTTCTTC. Amino acid sequence: CASSLAPGQIYNEQFF.